This T cell receptor (beta chain) was captured by sequencing in a study of blood T cell repertoires in COVID-19. Study details: The study drew acute and convalescent COVID-19 samples from the United States, Italy and Spain. Nucleic acid was either cDNA or gDNA, and it came from T cells, B-cell-depleted T cells, or PBMCs.

Methods used by the authors: It was from reference gene primer amplification that nucleated cell counts were estimated. The data were produced by immunoSEQ multiplex PCR, yet TCRdb's version contains in-frame clones alone and is incomplete. V and J calls and clone size are those listed in that table; D and trimming were worked out from the DNA. The data hold under 300,000 clones, with 70% to 90% observed a single time. Specimen: peripheral blood. The source of this sequence is a woman in her 70s with acute or convalescent COVID-19.

CDR3 sequence: CASSPDRRYTF. The CDR3 DNA sequence: TGTGCCAGCAGTCCGGACAGGCGCTACACCTTC. The chain has TRBV6-5 and TRBJ1-2, with 7 bases lining up with TRBD1. This CDR3 contains 11 residues. Trimming cost V 5 bases and J 9 bases; bases outside gene matches: 3. The V gene's germline CDR1 is MNHEY and CDR2 SVGAGI.